The entry that follows covers one T cell receptor (beta chain) sequence. Antigen unknown. This specimen includes other DNA sequences encoding the same CDR3. This sample is drawn from a study of shared clonotypes between healthy human individuals. Study context: Per donor, three plates held CD4 naive cells, three held CD4 memory, two held CD8 naive and one held CD8 memory. Study findings and constraints: Naive CD4 clonotypes were shared across a few donors at around 5.4%. Sampling was confined to blood; repertoires within tissues likely differ.

The V end was cut by 0 bases, the J end by 8 bases, with 10 bases between. CDR1 SEHNR and CDR2 FQNEAQ come from the germline V gene (reference sequence). The CDR3 spans 14 residues. The protocol was immunoSEQ multiplex PCR, while the TCRdb copy is restricted to in-frame clones and leaves out a portion. The top ten hold around 0.35% of the sample, which has some 2,500,000 clones, about nine tenths seen once. This clonotype was obtained from a man aged 18-30 years in good health. Some clones in this sample may be carry-over from other donors' samples. The J gene is TRBJ1-4, the V gene TRBV7-9; D may be TRBD1 (5 bases). The material sequenced was naive CD4+ T cells from PBMCs. Subset: CD45RA+ positively selected. The CDR3 region has the DNA TGTGCCAGCAGCTTAGCTGGGGCTGGGGAAAAACTGTTTTTT. Translated, it gives CASSLAGAGEKLFF.